This TCR beta chain was retrieved from a study of OX40 agonist ivuxolimab in advanced cancers. Overall study context: An agonistic anti-OX40 (CD134) antibody, ivuxolimab, was used to treat the patients. Three individuals attained partial responses, comprising one hepatocellular carcinoma case and two cutaneous melanoma cases.

Germline V gene lookup returns CDR1 SGHRS and CDR2 YFSETQ. Between the trimmed V and J ends, which lost 0 bases and 3 bases, there was a span of 4 bases. The CDR3 extends over 13 amino acids. The protocol was immunoSEQ multiplex PCR, while the TCRdb copy is restricted to in-frame clones and leaves out a portion. The table records 35,000 to 50,000 clones, 70% to 85% of them present only once. The V and J genes are TRBV5-1 and TRBJ1-3; no clear D. The receptor's source is an adult with an advanced solid tumor such as melanoma, head and neck, liver or kidney cancer. Here the sequenced sample was CD4+ or CD8+ T cells sorted from blood, taken in a trial of the OX40 agonist ivuxolimab. CDR3 sequence reads: CASSLELGNTIYF. CDR3 DNA: TGCGCCAGCAGCTTGGAACTTGGAAACACCATATATTTT.